Sequencing of this T cell receptor beta chain was carried out in a study of blood T cell repertoires in COVID-19. The wider study: The origin of the acute and convalescent COVID-19 samples was the United States, Italy and Spain.

With 4 bases removed from V and 1 base from J, the gap between germline ends came to 11 bases. The CDR3 has 14 amino acids. Germline values: CDR1 GTSNPN, CDR2 SVGIG (reference sequence). In the original analysis: Reference gene primer amplification in the assay estimated nucleated cell counts. TCRdb's copy holds only in-frame clones and misses some; the assay was immunoSEQ multiplex PCR. That table furnishes V, J and clone size, whereas the DNA furnished D and trimming. The sample lists under 250,000 clones, around 80% occurring once. The TCR originated in a woman between 70 and 85 years old with acute or convalescent COVID-19. This chain joins TRBV30 and TRBJ1-5; D might be TRBD1 (6 bases). Sequencing used peripheral blood. This chain's CDR3 is CAWNAQGSNQPQHF. The CDR3 nucleotides read TGTGCCTGGAATGCACAGGGAAGCAATCAGCCCCAGCATTTT.